The 14 T cell receptor beta chains reported below all come from one sample, sequenced in a study of blood T cell repertoires in COVID-19. The assay was immunoSEQ multiplex PCR, and TCRdb's table has in-frame clones only and misses some. Counted here are 80,000 to 95,000 clones, roughly 79% occurring once; the ten biggest clones make up less than 6%. Specimen: peripheral blood. Receptors originate from a man older than 75 with COVID-19, enrolled during active disease.

The chain uses TRBV20-1 and TRBJ2-7; D might be TRBD2 (7 bases). The germline V gene encodes CDR1 DFQATT and CDR2 SNEGSKA (reference sequence). CDR3 length: 14 amino acids. V lost 3 bases, J lost 2 bases, and 14 bases lay in between. The CDR3 DNA follows: TGCAGTGCTAGTCTCGGGGGGCCTGCCTACGAGCAGTACTTC. It specifies CSASLGGPAYEQYF.

The V call is TRBV19, the J call TRBJ1-2; possible D gene TRBD1, 5 bases. The CDR3 runs 14 residues. Per the germline V gene, CDR1 is LNHDA and CDR2 is SQIVND (reference sequence). V was shortened by 0 bases and J by 8 bases, with 13 bases between the two germline ends. The CDR3 DNA is TGTGCCAGTAGTATAGAGGTGACAGTAGGCGGCTACACCTTC. Translation gives CASSIEVTVGGYTF.

The chain recombines TRBV24-1 with TRBJ2-7; TRBD1 aligns across 11 bases. This CDR3 is built from 15 residues. V lost 3 bases and J lost 2; bases outside the gene matches: 2. The germline gives CDR1 KGHDR, CDR2 SFDVKD. CDR3 loop: CATSDPGQGAYEQYF. CDR3 DNA: TGTGCCACCAGTGATCCGGGACAGGGGGCCTACGAGCAGTACTTC.

This chain links TRBV6-4 with TRBJ2-2; the D is unclear. The V end lost 4 bases, the J end lost 1 base, and 7 bases lay between the germline ends. Germline assignment: CDR1 MRHNA and CDR2 SNTAGT. This CDR3 comprises 14 residues. Written as DNA, the CDR3 is TGTGCCAGCAGTGTAGCAGAGAACACCGGGGAGCTGTTTTTT. Protein product: CASSVAENTGELFF.

V and J are TRBV28 and TRBJ2-7; 12 nucleotides match TRBD2. Germline lookup yields CDR1 MDHEN and CDR2 SYDVKM. The CDR3 loop spans 14 amino acids. The junction had 4 bases not matched to a gene; V was cut back by 6 bases and J by 4 bases. CDR3 sequence: CASRASGRGYEQYF. The DNA of the CDR3 is TGTGCCAGCAGGGCTAGCGGGAGGGGTTACGAGCAGTACTTC.

The rearrangement links TRBV2 to TRBJ2-2, with unresolved D. The CDR3 consists of 18 residues. From germline, CDR1 is SNHLY and CDR2 FYNNEI. The V end was cut by 2 bases, the J end by 2 bases, with 18 bases between. CDR3 loop: CASSELRMTNYNTGELFF. The CDR3 coding sequence is TGTGCCAGCAGTGAATTGCGAATGACAAATTATAACACCGGGGAGCTGTTTTTT.

The chain carries TRBV29-1 and TRBJ2-3, with D hard to call. The germline gives CDR1 SQVTM, CDR2 ANQGSEA. CDR3 length: 12 residues. V lost 4 bases to trimming and J lost 1 base, with 6 bases between them. This chain's CDR3 is CSVASGTDTQYF. In DNA, the CDR3 is TGCAGCGTTGCAAGCGGCACAGATACGCAGTATTTT.

There are a few counts of this clone. The genes are TRBV3-1 (or the pseudogene TRBV3-2) and TRBJ2-7; the D is unclear. The V gene's germline CDR1 is LGHDT and CDR2 YNNKEL (reference sequence). The CDR3 sequence is 13 residues long. The ends were cut back, 1 base at V and 7 bases at J, with 11 bases in the middle. In DNA, the CDR3 is TGTGCCAGCAGCCAAGCCGTTACTCAAGAGCAGTACTTC. Encoded protein: CASSQAVTQEQYF.

The J gene is TRBJ1-3, the V gene TRBV6-5; D uncertain. V was clipped by 8 bases and J by 4 bases, with 6 bases between them. Germline CDR1 MNHEY, CDR2 SVGAGI. This CDR3 comprises 11 residues. The chain's CDR3 is CASSTGNTIYF. The DNA for the CDR3 is TGTGCCAGCTCGACAGGAAACACCATATATTTT.

The chain couples TRBV28 to TRBJ2-7; 8 bases are shared with TRBD1. CDR1 and CDR2 (germline): MDHEN, SYDVKM. The CDR3 runs 16 residues. V gave up 5 bases and J gave up 4 bases; unmatched junction bases: 13. The CDR3 nucleotides read TGTGCCAGCAGTCCTCCGGCGGGGACAGGCATTTACGAGCAGTACTTC. The encoded protein is CASSPPAGTGIYEQYF.

This clone appeared a few times. The chain links TRBV3-1 (or the pseudogene TRBV3-2) to TRBJ2-2; 7 bases are a match to TRBD2. Trimming removed 0 bases from V and 0 bases from J; junction bases left unmatched: 1. Germline CDR1 reads LGHDT; CDR2 reads YNNKEL (reference sequence). The CDR3 sequence is 16 residues long. The CDR3: CASSQDRGANTGELFF. Here the CDR3 DNA reads TGTGCCAGCAGCCAAGACCGGGGGGCGAACACCGGGGAGCTGTTTTTT.

This clone has a single count. This sequence joins TRBV20-1 and TRBJ1-1; tentatively, D is TRBD1 (6 bases). Germline lookup yields CDR1 DFQATT and CDR2 SNEGSKA (reference sequence). Trimming shortened V by 6 bases and J by 7 bases, and 12 bases separated the two germline ends. This CDR3 has 11 amino acids. The CDR3 coding sequence is TGCAGTGCATACAGGGTGAATGAAGCTTTCTTT. Translated: CSAYRVNEAFF.

V and J are TRBV19 and TRBJ2-2; 8 bases fit TRBD1. V gave up 3 bases and J gave up 0 bases; unmatched junction bases: 9. The CDR3 length is 18 residues. Germline CDR1 is LNHDA and CDR2 is SQIVND (reference sequence). The CDR3 is CASSMGGQAFANTGELFF. CDR3 DNA sequence: TGTGCCAGTAGTATGGGGGGACAGGCCTTTGCGAACACCGGGGAGCTGTTTTTT.

The genes are TRBV11-3 and TRBJ2-7; a weak D match, TRBD1 (5 bases). The length of the CDR3 is 14 residues. Trimming pared 2 bases from V and 0 bases from J, leaving 8 bases between. Germline CDR1 SGHNT, CDR2 YENEEA. The CDR3 loop is CASSLNRNSYEQYF. CDR3 nucleotides: TGTGCCAGCAGCTTAAACAGGAACTCCTACGAGCAGTACTTC. The variable domain in full, with the rest retrieved from reference TRBV11-3 and TRBJ2-7, is EAGVVQSPRYKIIEKKQPVAFWCNPISGHNTLYWYLQNLGQGPELLIRYENEEAVDDSQLPKDRFSAERLKGVDSTLKIQPAELGDSAVYLCASSLNRNSYEQYFGPGTRLTVT.